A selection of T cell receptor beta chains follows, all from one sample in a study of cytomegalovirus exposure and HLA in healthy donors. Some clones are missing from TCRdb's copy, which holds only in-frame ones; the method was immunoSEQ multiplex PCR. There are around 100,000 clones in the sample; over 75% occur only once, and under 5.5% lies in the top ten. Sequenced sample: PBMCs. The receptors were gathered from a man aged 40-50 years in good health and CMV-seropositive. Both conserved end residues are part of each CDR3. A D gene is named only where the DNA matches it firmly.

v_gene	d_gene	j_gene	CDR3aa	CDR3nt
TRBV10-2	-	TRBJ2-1	CASGGAVNEQFF	TGCGCCAGCGGGGGGGCCGTCAATGAGCAGTTCTTC
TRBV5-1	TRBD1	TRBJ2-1	CASSPGTAAYNEQFF	TGCGCCAGCAGCCCAGGGACAGCGGCCTACAATGAGCAGTTCTTC
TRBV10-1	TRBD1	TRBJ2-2	CASRPGQGTGELFF	TGCGCCAGCAGGCCGGGACAGGGGACCGGGGAGCTGTTTTTT
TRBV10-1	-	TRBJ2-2	CASSESTKGGLRYTGELFF	TGCGCCAGCAGTGAGTCGACAAAGGGAGGTTTGAGGTACACCGGGGAGCTGTTTTTT
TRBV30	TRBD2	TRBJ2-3	CAWKVAGSTDTQYF	TGTGCCTGGAAAGTAGCGGGCAGCACAGATACGCAGTATTTT
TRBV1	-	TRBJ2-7	CTSDRGGSYEQYF	TGCACCAGCGATAGGGGGGGCTCCTACGAGCAGTACTTC
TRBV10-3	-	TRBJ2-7	CAIKEAYEQYF	TGTGCCATAAAGGAGGCCTACGAGCAGTACTTC
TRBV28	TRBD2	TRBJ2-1	CASPPTWPSGLMGNEQFF	TGTGCCAGCCCGCCAACCTGGCCTAGCGGACTGATGGGGAATGAGCAGTTCTTC
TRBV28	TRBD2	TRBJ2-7	CATLSFQGREGHYEQYF	TGTGCCACCCTTAGTTTCCAGGGGCGGGAGGGCCACTACGAGCAGTACTTC
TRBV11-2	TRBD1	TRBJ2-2	CASSLWGQVGNTGELFF	TGTGCCAGCAGCTTGTGGGGACAGGTCGGAAACACCGGGGAGCTGTTTTTT